Reported below is one TCR beta chain. These data belong to a study of cytomegalovirus exposure and HLA in healthy donors. PCR used 60 Vbeta primers and 13 Jbeta primers. The table came from immunoSEQ multiplex PCR; TCRdb's copy has only in-frame clones and leaves some out. The sample contains about 54,000 clones, 82% of which appear only once. With V trimmed by 5 bases and J by 7 bases, 7 bases remained unmatched. From germline, CDR1 is SGHTA and CDR2 FQGTGA. This CDR3 has 13 amino acids. The clonotype comes from a woman aged 18-29 years in good health and CMV-seronegative. Material: PBMCs. V and J are TRBV7-3 and TRBJ1-2; 7 positions agree with TRBD1. CDR3 sequence: CASSPGTAGGYTF. CDR3 in DNA: TGTGCCAGCAGCCCCGGGACAGCGGGTGGCTACACCTTC.